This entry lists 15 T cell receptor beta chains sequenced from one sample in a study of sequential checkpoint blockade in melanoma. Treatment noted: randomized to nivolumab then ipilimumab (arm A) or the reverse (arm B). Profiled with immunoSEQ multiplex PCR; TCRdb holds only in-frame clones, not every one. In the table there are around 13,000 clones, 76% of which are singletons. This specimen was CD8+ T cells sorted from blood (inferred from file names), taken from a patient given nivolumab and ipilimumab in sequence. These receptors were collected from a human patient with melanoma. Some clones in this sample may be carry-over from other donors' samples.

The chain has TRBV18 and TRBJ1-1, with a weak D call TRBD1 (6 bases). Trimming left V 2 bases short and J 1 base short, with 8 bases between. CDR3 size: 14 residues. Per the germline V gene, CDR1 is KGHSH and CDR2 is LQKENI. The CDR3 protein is CASSPGGSNTEAFF. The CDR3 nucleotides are TGTGCCAGCTCACCAGGGGGCTCGAACACTGAAGCTTTCTTT. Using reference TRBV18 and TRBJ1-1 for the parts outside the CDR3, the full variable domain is NAGVMQNPRHLVRRRGQEARLRCSPMKGHSHVYWYRQLPEEGLKFMVYLQKENIIDESGMPKERFSAEFPKEGPSILRIQQVVRGDSAAYFCASSPGGSNTEAFFGQGTRLTVV.

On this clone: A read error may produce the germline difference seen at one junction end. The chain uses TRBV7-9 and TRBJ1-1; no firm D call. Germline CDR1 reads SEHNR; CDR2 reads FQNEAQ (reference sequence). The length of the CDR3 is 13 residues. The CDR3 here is CASSPGRNTEAFF. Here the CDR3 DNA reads TGCGCCAGCAGCCCAGGAAGGAACACTGAAGCTTTCTTT.

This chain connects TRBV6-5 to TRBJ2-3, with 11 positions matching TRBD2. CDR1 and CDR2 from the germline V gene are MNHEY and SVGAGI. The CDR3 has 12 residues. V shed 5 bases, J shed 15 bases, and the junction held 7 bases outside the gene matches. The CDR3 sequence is CASSTSGGLRYF. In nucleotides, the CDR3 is TGTGCCAGCAGTACTAGCGGGGGCCTACGTTATTTT.

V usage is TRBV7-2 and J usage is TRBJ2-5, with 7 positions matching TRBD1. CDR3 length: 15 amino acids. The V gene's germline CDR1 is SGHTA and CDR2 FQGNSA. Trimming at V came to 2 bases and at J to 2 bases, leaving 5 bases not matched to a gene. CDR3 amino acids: CASSLYRGTQETQYF. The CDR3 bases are TGTGCCAGCAGCTTATACAGGGGCACGCAAGAGACCCAGTACTTC.

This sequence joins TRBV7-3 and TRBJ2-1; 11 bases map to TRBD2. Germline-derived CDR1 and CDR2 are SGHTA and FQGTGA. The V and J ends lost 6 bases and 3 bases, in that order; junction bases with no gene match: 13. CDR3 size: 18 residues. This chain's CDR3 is CASRRGDHSGGVYNEQFF. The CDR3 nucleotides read TGTGCCAGCAGGAGAGGGGATCATAGCGGGGGGGTCTACAATGAGCAGTTCTTC.

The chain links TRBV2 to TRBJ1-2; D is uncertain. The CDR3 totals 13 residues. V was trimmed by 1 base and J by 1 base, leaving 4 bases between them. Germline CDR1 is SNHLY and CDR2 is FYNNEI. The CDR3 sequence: CASSEVGNYGYTF. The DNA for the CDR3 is TGTGCCAGCAGTGAAGTCGGTAACTATGGCTACACCTTC.

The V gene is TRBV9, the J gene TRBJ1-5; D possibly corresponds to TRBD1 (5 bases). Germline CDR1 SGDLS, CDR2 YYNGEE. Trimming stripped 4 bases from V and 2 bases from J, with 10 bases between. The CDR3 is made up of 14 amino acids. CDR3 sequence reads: CASSLWGGNQPQHF. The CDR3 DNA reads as TGTGCCAGCAGCCTGTGGGGGGGCAATCAGCCCCAGCATTTT.

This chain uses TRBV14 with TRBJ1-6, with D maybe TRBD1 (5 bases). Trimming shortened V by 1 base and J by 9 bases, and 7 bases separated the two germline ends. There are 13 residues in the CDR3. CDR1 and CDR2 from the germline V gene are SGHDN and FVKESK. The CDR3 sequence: CASSQGGGSPLHF. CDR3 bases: TGTGCCAGCAGCCAAGGGGGGGGTTCACCCCTCCACTTT.

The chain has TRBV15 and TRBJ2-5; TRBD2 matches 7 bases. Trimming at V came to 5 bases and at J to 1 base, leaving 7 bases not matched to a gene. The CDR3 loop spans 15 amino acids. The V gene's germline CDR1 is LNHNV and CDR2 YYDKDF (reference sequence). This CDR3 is CATSLWGGSQETQYF. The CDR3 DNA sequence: TGTGCCACCAGCTTGTGGGGGGGATCCCAAGAGACCCAGTACTTC.

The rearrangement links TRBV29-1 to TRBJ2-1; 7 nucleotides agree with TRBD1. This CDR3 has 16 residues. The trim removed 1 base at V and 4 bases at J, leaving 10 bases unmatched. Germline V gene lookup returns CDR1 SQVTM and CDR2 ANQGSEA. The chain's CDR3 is CSVEGGSGQDYNEQFF. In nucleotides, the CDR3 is TGCAGCGTTGAAGGTGGCAGCGGACAGGATTACAATGAGCAGTTCTTC.

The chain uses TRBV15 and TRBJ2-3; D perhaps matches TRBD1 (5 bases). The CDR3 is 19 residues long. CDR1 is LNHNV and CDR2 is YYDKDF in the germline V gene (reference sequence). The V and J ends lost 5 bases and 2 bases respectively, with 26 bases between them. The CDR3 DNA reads TGTGCCACCAGCGCCTACTTGCTTTGGACATCCAAGAACACAGATACGCAGTATTTT. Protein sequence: CATSAYLLWTSKNTDTQYF.

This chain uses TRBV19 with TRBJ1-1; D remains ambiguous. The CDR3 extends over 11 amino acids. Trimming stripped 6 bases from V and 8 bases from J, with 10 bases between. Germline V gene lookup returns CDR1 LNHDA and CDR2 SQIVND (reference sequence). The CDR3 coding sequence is TGTGCCAGTAGCCCGGGAGGAGAAGCTTTCTTT. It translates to CASSPGGEAFF. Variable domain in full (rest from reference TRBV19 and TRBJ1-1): DGGITQSPKYLFRKEGQNVTLSCEQNLNHDAMYWYRQDPGQGLRLIYYSQIVNDFQKGDIAEGYSVSREKKESFPLTVTSAQKNPTAFYLCASSPGGEAFFGQGTRLTVV.

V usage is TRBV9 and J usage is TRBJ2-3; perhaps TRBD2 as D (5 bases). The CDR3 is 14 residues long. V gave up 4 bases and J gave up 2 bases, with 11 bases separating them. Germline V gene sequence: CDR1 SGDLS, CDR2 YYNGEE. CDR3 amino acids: CASSLDSFTDTQYF. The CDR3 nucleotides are TGTGCCAGCAGCTTGGACTCTTTCACAGATACGCAGTATTTT. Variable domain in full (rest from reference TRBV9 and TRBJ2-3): DSGVTQTPKHLITATGQRVTLRCSPRSGDLSVYWYQQSLDQGLQFLIQYYNGEERAKGNILERFSAQQFPDLHSELNLSSLELGDSALYFCASSLDSFTDTQYFGPGTRLTVL.

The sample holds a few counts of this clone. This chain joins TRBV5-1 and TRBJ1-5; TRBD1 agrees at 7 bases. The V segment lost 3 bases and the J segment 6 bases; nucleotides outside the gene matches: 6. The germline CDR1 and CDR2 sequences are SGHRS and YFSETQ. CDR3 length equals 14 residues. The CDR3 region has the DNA TGCGCCAGCAGCTCGACAGGGCACGGTCAGCCCCAGCATTTT. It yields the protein CASSSTGHGQPQHF.

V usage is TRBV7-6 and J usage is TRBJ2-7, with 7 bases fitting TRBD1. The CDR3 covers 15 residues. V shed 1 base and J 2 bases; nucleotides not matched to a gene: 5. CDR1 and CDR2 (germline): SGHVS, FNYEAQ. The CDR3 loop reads CASSLGAGGPYEQYF. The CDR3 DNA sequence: TGTGCCAGCAGCTTAGGGGCAGGGGGACCCTACGAGCAGTACTTC.